Given below is one T cell receptor (beta chain) in context. The antigen is undetermined. The data derive from a study of shared clonotypes between healthy human individuals. Findings and caveats of the study: Clonotypes shared by all four donors outscored non-shared clonotypes in generation probability.

Germline-derived CDR1 and CDR2 are SGHNT and YYREEE (reference sequence). V was pared by 4 bases and J by 1 base, with 6 bases of the junction left unmatched. The CDR3 consists of 17 residues. Profiling relied on immunoSEQ multiplex PCR, and the TCRdb table lists in-frame clones only, not all of them. Seen here are 2 million to 2.5 million clones, approximately 94% observed once, and the top ten hold more than 0.1%. The TCR comes from a man aged 18 to 30 in good health. Sequencing was done on a sample of naive CD4+ T cells sorted from blood. Subset described: CD45RA+ positively selected. J is TRBJ2-3 and V is TRBV5-4, with 13 positions matching TRBD2. The CDR3 DNA is TGTGCCAGCAGCCTGGGACTAGCGGGGCAAGGCACAGATACGCAGTATTTT. Protein product: CASSLGLAGQGTDTQYF.